The 26 T cell receptor beta chains in this list originate from one sample, sequenced in a study of OX40 agonist ivuxolimab in advanced cancers. Sequencing was performed with immunoSEQ multiplex PCR; in TCRdb, only in-frame clones are kept and a portion is missing. The sample consists of about 19,000 clones, 80% to 85% of them appearing once. The specimen was CD4+ or CD8+ T cells sorted from blood, collected in a trial of the OX40 agonist ivuxolimab. The receptors derive from an adult with an advanced solid tumor such as melanoma, head and neck, liver or kidney cancer.

The chain recombines TRBV5-1 with TRBJ2-1, with 11 positions matching TRBD2. Unmatched junction bases numbered 1, after V lost 4 bases and J lost 7 bases. This CDR3 has 13 residues. Germline V CDR1 and CDR2: SGHRS, YFSETQ. The CDR3 sequence: CASSTSGRNEQFF. CDR3 in DNA: TGCGCCAGCAGCACTAGCGGGAGAAATGAGCAGTTCTTC.

This clone occurred a few times. The chain links TRBV18 to TRBJ2-3; D remains unclear. Trimming removed 3 bases from V and 0 bases from J, with 4 bases in between. This CDR3 is 13 amino acids long. Looked up from germline, CDR1 is KGHSH and CDR2 is LQKENI. This CDR3 reads CASSPSSTDTQYF. CDR3 nucleotide sequence: TGTGCCAGCTCACCTTCTAGCACAGATACGCAGTATTTT.

CDR3 amino acids: CASSPGQGTANEKLFF. In DNA, the CDR3 is TGTGCCAGTAGTCCCGGACAGGGGACGGCTAATGAAAAACTGTTTTTT. V usage is TRBV19 and J usage is TRBJ1-4; 9 nucleotides line up with TRBD1. V shed 5 bases and J 3 bases; nucleotides not matched to a gene: 7. CDR1 and CDR2 (germline): LNHDA, SQIVND (reference sequence). The CDR3 runs to 16 residues.

This sequence joins TRBV11-2 and TRBJ2-1; 12 positions match TRBD2. The V and J ends lost 6 bases and 4 bases, in that order; junction bases with no gene match: 10. Per the germline V gene, CDR1 is SGHAT and CDR2 is FQNNGV. The CDR3 runs to 17 residues. CDR3 DNA sequence: TGTGCCAGCAGACCAGACGCGACTAGCGGGAGTTACAATGAGCAGTTCTTC. It yields the protein CASRPDATSGSYNEQFF. The full variable domain, rest sourced from reference TRBV11-2 and TRBJ2-1, is EAGVAQSPRYKIIEKRQSVAFWCNPISGHATLYWYQQILGQGPKLLIQFQNNGVVDDSQLPKDRFSAERLKGVDSTLKIQPAKLEDSAVYLCASRPDATSGSYNEQFFGPGTRLTVL.

The V gene is TRBV7-9, the J gene TRBJ2-5, with 11 bases identical to TRBD2. V shed 2 bases, J shed 4 bases, and the junction held 9 bases outside the gene matches. CDR3 length equals 17 residues. Germline assignment: CDR1 SEHNR and CDR2 FQNEAQ (reference sequence). CDR3 DNA sequence: TGTGCCAGCAGCTTAACCGGGACTAGCGGAGCAAGAGAGACCCAGTACTTC. It encodes CASSLTGTSGARETQYF.

The chain couples TRBV5-5 to TRBJ1-5, with D hard to call. The ends were cut back, 1 base at V and 0 bases at J, with 8 bases in the middle. The CDR3 runs to 15 residues. CDR1 is SGHKS and CDR2 is YYEKEE in the germline V gene (reference sequence). The CDR3 loop reads CASSLRDYSNQPQHF. CDR3 nucleotides: TGTGCCAGCAGCTTGAGGGATTATAGCAATCAGCCCCAGCATTTT.

The chain has TRBV28 and TRBJ2-7, with D possibly TRBD2 on 6 matching bases. Deletions cut 7 bases from V and 0 bases from J, with 16 bases between. CDR1 is MDHEN and CDR2 is SYDVKM in the germline V gene. The length of the CDR3 is 15 residues. CDR3 residues: CASIFSRDSSYEQYF. Written as DNA, the CDR3 is TGTGCCAGCATTTTCAGCCGGGACTCCTCCTACGAGCAGTACTTC.

The chain joins TRBV19 to TRBJ2-5, with 9 bases fitting TRBD1. V was pared by 5 bases and J by 5 bases, with 9 bases of the junction left unmatched. Germline V gene data show CDR1 as LNHDA and CDR2 as SQIVND (reference sequence). This CDR3 region has 15 residues. The CDR3 DNA reads as TGTGCCAGTAGTCCCGGGACAGGGTTAGATGAGACCCAGTACTTC. This encodes CASSPGTGLDETQYF.

This clone was picked up one time. The rearrangement uses TRBV6-1 and TRBJ2-6; 12 bases map to TRBD2. The V gene's germline CDR1 is MNHNS and CDR2 SASEGT. J gave up 0 bases and V 10 bases, and 1 base lay outside the gene matches. The CDR3 is 15 residues long. The CDR3: CATTSGGSGANVLTF. As DNA, the CDR3 is TGTGCCACGACTAGCGGGGGCTCTGGGGCCAACGTCCTGACTTTC.

The gene calls are TRBV7-6 and TRBJ2-3, with D possibly matching TRBD1 (6 bases). This CDR3 comprises 15 residues. Germline loops: CDR1 SGHVS, CDR2 FNYEAQ. Trimming took 3 bases from V and 3 from J, leaving 13 bases between them. CDR3 protein: CASSLTGHRTDTQYF. The CDR3 nucleotides read TGTGCCAGCAGCTTGACGGGACACAGGACAGATACGCAGTATTTT.

V gene TRBV5-5 combines with J gene TRBJ2-5, with 10 bases lining up with TRBD2. Per the germline V gene, CDR1 is SGHKS and CDR2 is YYEKEE (reference sequence). This CDR3 comprises 15 residues. Losses at the gene ends were 4 bases for V and 2 bases for J; bases not matched to a gene: 5. The CDR3 bases are TGTGCCAGCAGCCCGCGGACTAGCGGACAAGAGACCCAGTACTTC. It codes for CASSPRTSGQETQYF.

V and J are TRBV19 and TRBJ1-1, with 7 bases lining up with TRBD1. Looked up from germline, CDR1 is LNHDA and CDR2 is SQIVND (reference sequence). The CDR3 consists of 14 residues. V shed 5 bases, J shed 1 base, and the junction held 4 bases outside the gene matches. The CDR3 region is CASSPGGKNTEAFF. In DNA, the CDR3 is TGTGCCAGTAGTCCAGGGGGGAAGAACACTGAAGCTTTCTTT.

The rearrangement joins TRBV7-9 to TRBJ2-2; 11 bases map to TRBD2. The CDR3 sequence is 16 residues long. V lost 0 bases, J lost 6 bases, and 3 bases stayed unmatched. Germline CDR1 SEHNR, CDR2 FQNEAQ (reference sequence). The CDR3 here is CASSLALGLAAGELFF. The CDR3, as DNA: TGTGCCAGCAGCTTAGCCCTGGGACTAGCGGCCGGGGAGCTGTTTTTT.

The V call is TRBV7-9, the J call TRBJ1-1, with D possibly matching TRBD1 (5 bases). V was trimmed by 7 bases and J by 1 base, leaving 13 bases between them. This CDR3 region has 14 residues. Germline-derived CDR1 and CDR2 are SEHNR and FQNEAQ (reference sequence). CDR3 DNA: TGTGCCAGCACCTCGCGGGGGGAGAACACTGAAGCTTTCTTT. This gives the protein CASTSRGENTEAFF.

This sequence joins TRBV28 and TRBJ2-5, with 8 bases lining up with TRBD1. The CDR3 loop spans 15 amino acids. The germline V gene has CDR1 MDHEN and CDR2 SYDVKM. After removal of 5 bases from V and 5 bases from J, the junction contained 10 bases not matched to a gene. The CDR3 region is CASSGGTGGAETQYF. In nucleotides, the CDR3 is TGTGCCAGCAGTGGGGGGACAGGTGGTGCGGAGACCCAGTACTTC.

CDR3 residues: CASSSKYGGRRAEAFF. The DNA of the CDR3 is TGTGCCAGCAGTTCGAAATATGGGGGCCGGCGTGCCGAAGCTTTCTTT. The chain uses TRBV7-8 and TRBJ1-1, with D perhaps TRBD1 (6 bases). Germline CDR1 SGHVS, CDR2 FQNEAQ. This CDR3 has 16 residues. V was clipped by 6 bases and J by 8 bases, with 25 bases between them.

Written as DNA, the CDR3 is TGTGCCAGCAGCTTACTACAGGGAAATGAGCAGTTCTTC. The encoded protein is CASSLLQGNEQFF. This chain connects TRBV5-8 to TRBJ2-1; D perhaps matches TRBD1 (6 bases). This CDR3 is 13 amino acids long. The germline gives CDR1 SGHTS, CDR2 YDEGEE. V lost 2 bases, J lost 7 bases, and 10 bases lay in between.

The rearrangement joins TRBV7-2 to TRBJ2-7; D gene ambiguous. V gave up 3 bases and J gave up 3 bases, with 9 bases separating them. There are 13 residues in the CDR3. From germline, CDR1 is SGHTA and CDR2 FQGNSA. DNA of the CDR3: TGTGCCAGCAGCTTTTTACCTATCTACGAGCAGTACTTC. It translates to CASSFLPIYEQYF.

The chain recombines TRBV11-1 with TRBJ2-7; D call uncertain. Germline-derived CDR1 and CDR2 are SGHAT and FQDESV (reference sequence). There are 14 residues in the CDR3. The V end was cut by 5 bases, the J end by 2 bases, with 13 bases between. The CDR3 spells CASSVTRNTYEQYF. The CDR3 nucleotides read TGTGCCAGCAGCGTGACACGGAACACCTACGAGCAGTACTTC. The variable domain in full, completed from reference TRBV11-1 and TRBJ2-7, reads EAEVAQSPRYKITEKSQAVAFWCDPISGHATLYWYRQILGQGPELLVQFQDESVVDDSQLPKDRFSAERLKGVDSTLKIQPAELGDSAMYLCASSVTRNTYEQYFGPGTRLTVT.

The chain is built from TRBV14 and TRBJ1-4; no reliable D call. CDR3 length: 13 residues. V was cut by 4 bases and J by 7 bases, with 10 bases left in between. CDR1 and CDR2 (germline): SGHDN, FVKESK. CDR3 in amino acids: CASSPRMFEKLFF. In DNA form, the CDR3 reads TGTGCCAGCAGCCCCCGGATGTTTGAAAAACTGTTTTTT.

The chain uses TRBV28 and TRBJ2-6; 12 positions agree with TRBD2. Trimming at V came to 5 bases and at J to 2 bases, leaving 13 bases not matched to a gene. Germline CDR1 reads MDHEN; CDR2 reads SYDVKM. This CDR3 comprises 20 residues. CDR3 bases: TGTGCCAGCAGTCTCTCTAGCGGGAGGGCCGTAGTAGCTGGGGCCAACGTCCTGACTTTC. It specifies CASSLSSGRAVVAGANVLTF.

The rearrangement uses TRBV5-1 and TRBJ2-3; 12 nucleotides agree with TRBD2. Per the germline V gene, CDR1 is SGHRS and CDR2 is YFSETQ. This CDR3 contains 16 residues. V trimming: 0 bases; J trimming: 5 bases; junction bases outside the gene matches: 4. The chain's CDR3 is CASSLAASGREDTQYF. CDR3 in DNA: TGCGCCAGCAGCTTGGCGGCTAGCGGGAGGGAAGATACGCAGTATTTT.

The gene calls are TRBV5-1 and TRBJ1-5, with D unresolved. From germline, CDR1 is SGHRS and CDR2 YFSETQ. The CDR3 is made up of 16 amino acids. V lost 1 base, J lost 1 base, and 12 bases lay in between. The CDR3 DNA reads as TGCGCCAGCAGCTTGAGGGCGGAATGGAGCAATCAGCCCCAGCATTTT. It yields the protein CASSLRAEWSNQPQHF. The full variable domain, with the rest looked up from reference TRBV5-1 and TRBJ1-5, is KAGVTQTPRYLIKTRGQQVTLSCSPISGHRSVSWYQQTPGQGLQFLFEYFSETQRNKGNFPGRFSGRQFSNSRSEMNVSTLELGDSALYLCASSLRAEWSNQPQHFGDGTRLSIL.

The chain links TRBV6-1 to TRBJ2-7; no reliable D call. The CDR3 consists of 11 residues. Trimming pared 2 bases from V and 8 bases from J, leaving 7 bases between. Per the germline V gene, CDR1 is MNHNS and CDR2 is SASEGT. This chain's CDR3 is CASSETQQQYF. The DNA of the CDR3 is TGTGCCAGCAGTGAAACCCAGCAGCAGTACTTC.

Worth noting for this clone: The junction departs from the called germline gene at one end, perhaps through a read error. The genes are TRBV19 and TRBJ2-2; TRBD2 agrees at 11 bases. The CDR3 is 17 amino acids. In germline, CDR1 is LNHDA, CDR2 SQIVND (reference sequence). CDR3: CASSKGLAASNTGEPFF. CDR3 DNA: TGTGCCAGTAGTAAGGGACTAGCGGCGTCGAACACCGGGGAGCCGTTTTTT.

V gene TRBV28 combines with J gene TRBJ2-4; D call uncertain. CDR1 MDHEN and CDR2 SYDVKM come from the germline V gene. The length of the CDR3 is 14 residues. The V gene lost 7 bases and the J gene lost 0 bases, with 10 bases spanning the gap. CDR3 in amino acids: CASTSRLAKNIQYF. The CDR3 DNA reads as TGTGCCAGCACCTCCAGGTTAGCCAAAAACATTCAGTACTTC.